This T cell receptor beta chain was found in a study of blood T cells in healthy people across ages. Sample-barcoded 5' priming and a J-beta primer mix drove a second PCR of roughly 6 to 12 cycles. With 12 random nucleotides, a template-switch adaptor tagged each individual cDNA molecule. TCRdb reanalysed the 5' RACE reads using MiXCR and keeps one entry per CDR3 protein. The data hold some 1.6 million distinct CDR3 sequences, with 34% observed a single time. Study outcomes and limitations: Diversity estimates from one million T cells were considered underestimates.

Staff drew roughly 10 milliliters of peripheral blood from each donor. In the case of this clonotype: Its target is unknown.

The TCR sequence derives from a woman in her 30s in good health. What was sequenced was blood.

The CDR3 sequence: CASSIVDEQFF. CDR3 nucleotide sequence: TGTGCCAGCAGCATCGTAGATGAGCAGTTCTTC. The chain employs TRBV7-6 and TRBJ2-1, with unresolved D. The CDR3 runs 11 residues. Germline CDR1 and CDR2: SGHVS and FNYEAQ. Trimming shortened V by 5 bases and J by 8 bases, and 7 bases separated the two germline ends.